A single sample gave rise to the 29 T cell receptor beta chains below, sequenced in a study of regulatory T cells in long-lasting Graves disease. CDR3 regions were amplified by Arm-PCR using iRepertoire HTBI primers to build TCR beta libraries. One entry per CDR3 protein results from TCRdb running MiXCR on the multiplex PCR reads. The sample includes roughly 500,000 distinct CDR3 sequences, 14% seen only once; the top ten take under 20%. The time point: newly diagnosed GD, antithyroid drugs for less than 3 months. From PBMCs, RNA was extracted and then used to make the TCR library. The same data also contributed to another study, on T cells in Graves' hyperthyroidism and ophthalmopathy.

Material: peripheral blood mononuclear cells (PBMCs), obtained at new diagnosis, from a patient treated with antithyroid drugs. The source of these receptors is a woman in her forties or fifties with Graves disease.

This clonotype came up a few times. V usage is TRBV29-1 and J usage is TRBJ2-5; TRBD2 matches 7 bases. V trimming: 1 base; J trimming: 4 bases; junction bases outside the gene matches: 6. The CDR3 is 14 residues long. CDR1 and CDR2 from the germline V gene are SQVTM and ANQGSEA. CDR3 nucleotides: TGCAGCGTTGAAGGGGAGGGAGCGGGAGAGACCCAGTACTTC. It codes for CSVEGEGAGETQYF.

This clonotype appeared a few times. Just one base apart from a much larger clone, this may be a read error. V gene TRBV2 combines with J gene TRBJ2-7; TRBD2 matches at 8 bases. The length of the CDR3 is 15 residues. V lost 8 bases and J lost 0; bases outside the gene matches: 9. Germline values: CDR1 SNHLY, CDR2 FYNNEI. The CDR3: CASGGGRHSSYEQYF. The CDR3 DNA is TGTGCCAGCGGTGGCGGGAGGCATAGCTCCTACGAGCAGTACTTC.

The table lists this clonotype with many counts. DNA for the CDR3: TGTGCCAGCAGTACAAGCGGGGGTATCTACGAGCAGTACTTC. Its protein is CASSTSGGIYEQYF. V and J are TRBV28 and TRBJ2-7; 8 bases are a match to TRBD2. The J segment lost 3 bases and the V segment lost 5 bases, leaving 6 bases of the junction unmatched. The V gene's germline CDR1 is MDHEN and CDR2 SYDVKM. The CDR3 runs 14 residues.

Comments on this clonotype: The junction differs from germline at one of its ends, possibly a read error. J is TRBJ2-3 and V is TRBV6-5, with 7 bases that match TRBD1. The CDR3 covers 14 residues. Looked up from germline, CDR1 is MNHEY and CDR2 is SVGAGI. Written as DNA, the CDR3 is TGTGCCAACAGTTACTCGACAGGGACAGATACGCAGTATTTT. Amino acids: CANSYSTGTDTQYF.

The chain is built from TRBV5-1 and TRBJ1-2; a possible D gene is TRBD1 (5 bases). CDR3 length: 15 residues. The germline V gene has CDR1 SGHRS and CDR2 YFSETQ. Trimming shortened V by 7 bases and J by 0 bases, and 16 bases separated the two germline ends. DNA of the CDR3: TGCGCCAGCCGCCCCGGGGCGGATACTAACTATGGCTACACCTTC. Protein: CASRPGADTNYGYTF.

Many counts were recorded for this clonotype. V usage is TRBV6-1 and J usage is TRBJ2-7; D possibly corresponds to TRBD2 (5 bases). Trimming removed 0 bases at V and 1 base at J, with 10 bases between. This CDR3 is built from 15 residues. Germline V gene data show CDR1 as MNHNS and CDR2 as SASEGT. Here the CDR3 reads CASSEATGGSYEQYF. DNA of the CDR3: TGTGCCAGCAGTGAAGCTACTGGAGGTTCCTACGAGCAGTACTTC.

In its sample, this clonotype was seen many times. The gene calls are TRBV5-1 and TRBJ2-3; possibly TRBD2 for D (6 bases). The CDR3 contains 14 residues. Germline CDR1 and CDR2: SGHRS and YFSETQ. Trimming removed 7 bases from V and 0 bases from J, with 12 bases in between. CDR3 nucleotide sequence: TGCGCCAGCGAGGCGGGGTCTAGCACAGATACGCAGTATTTT. It codes for CASEAGSSTDTQYF.

This clonotype was recorded many times. The rearrangement joins TRBV5-4 to TRBJ2-7, with D tentatively TRBD1 (5 bases). Trimming cost V 0 bases and J 2 bases, with 9 bases left between them. CDR1 is SGHNT and CDR2 is YYREEE in the germline V gene (reference sequence). CDR3 size: 14 residues. Written as DNA, the CDR3 is TGTGCCAGCAGCTTGGAGTCAGGGCCCTACGAGCAGTACTTC. This translates into CASSLESGPYEQYF.

This clonotype was counted many times. V is TRBV7-8 and J is TRBJ2-2; 10 bases agree with TRBD2. V gave up 0 bases and J gave up 4 bases; unmatched junction bases: 5. Germline V gene sequence: CDR1 SGHVS, CDR2 FQNEAQ. CDR3 size: 17 residues. The CDR3 spells CASSLAVLAGVTGELFF. CDR3 DNA sequence: TGTGCCAGCAGCTTAGCCGTCCTAGCGGGAGTCACCGGGGAGCTGTTTTTT.

V and J are TRBV24-1 and TRBJ2-2; TRBD2 aligns across 13 bases. Germline CDR1 is KGHDR and CDR2 is SFDVKD. With 12 bases clipped from V and 7 bases from J, the junction kept 10 bases outside the gene matches. There are 15 residues in the CDR3. The CDR3 loop reads CASGGTSGMDGELFF. Written as DNA, the CDR3 is TGTGCCTCAGGGGGGACTAGCGGGATGGACGGGGAGCTGTTTTTT.

There are many counts of this clonotype. V usage is TRBV7-9 and J usage is TRBJ1-1; 7 bases match TRBD1. CDR1 SEHNR and CDR2 FQNEAQ come from the germline V gene (reference sequence). The CDR3 is 15 residues long. Trimming took 1 base from V and 6 from J; bases not matched to a gene: 8. This chain's CDR3 is CASSLGLTGTAEAFF. In DNA, the CDR3 is TGTGCCAGCAGCTTAGGACTGACAGGGACGGCTGAAGCTTTCTTT.

Remarks on this clonotype: A far larger clone is off by one base, so a read error is likely. The chain combines TRBV6-4 with TRBJ1-2, with D perhaps matching TRBD1 (5 bases). This CDR3 contains 14 residues. Germline V gene lookup returns CDR1 MRHNA and CDR2 SNTAGT. The CDR3 region is CASSSSGTNHGYTF. The CDR3 DNA sequence: TGTGCCAGCAGTTCCTCCGGGACTAACCATGGCTACACCTTC.

The sample holds a few counts of this clonotype. The gene calls are TRBV5-1 and TRBJ2-3; 7 nucleotides align to TRBD1. The CDR3 loop spans 16 amino acids. V lost 3 bases, J lost 2 bases, and 9 bases stayed unmatched. Per the germline V gene, CDR1 is SGHRS and CDR2 is YFSETQ. Here the CDR3 reads CASSSMSGTDTDTQYF. CDR3 bases: TGCGCCAGCAGCTCCATGAGTGGGACAGACACAGATACGCAGTATTTT. Together with reference TRBV5-1 and TRBJ2-3, the CDR3 gives the full variable domain: KAGVTQTPRYLIKTRGQQVTLSCSPISGHRSVSWYQQTPGQGLQFLFEYFSETQRNKGNFPGRFSGRQFSNSRSEMNVSTLELGDSALYLCASSSMSGTDTDTQYFGPGTRLTVL.

This clonotype was seen ten or more times. The chain recombines TRBV10-3 with TRBJ1-5; perhaps TRBD1 as D (5 bases). This CDR3 is 15 amino acids long. The germline V gene encodes CDR1 ENHRY and CDR2 SYGVKD. Trimming cost V 4 bases and J 0 bases, with 10 bases left between them. The CDR3 DNA reads TGTGCCATCAGTGGTGGGGGAAATAGCAATCAGCCCCAGCATTTT. Translation: CAISGGGNSNQPQHF.

This clonotype was counted many times. J is TRBJ2-7 and V is TRBV29-1; unclear D gene. Germline V CDR1 and CDR2: SQVTM, ANQGSEA. The V end lost 6 bases, the J end lost 3 bases, and 9 bases lay between the germline ends. The CDR3 extends over 11 amino acids. CDR3: CSVASVYEQYF. The CDR3 DNA reads as TGCAGCGTAGCCTCGGTCTACGAGCAGTACTTC.

This clonotype was counted a few times. The chain joins TRBV2 to TRBJ1-6; no firm D call. Germline CDR1 SNHLY, CDR2 FYNNEI. Trimming cost V 6 bases and J 9 bases, with 15 bases left between them. The CDR3 has 14 amino acids. This CDR3 is CASRLWAAGSPLHF. For the CDR3, the DNA is TGTGCCAGCAGGCTTTGGGCGGCGGGTTCACCCCTCCACTTT.

This clonotype has a count of ten or more. The DNA of the CDR3 is TGTGCCAGCAGTCCCAGGGATAACTACGAGCAGTACTTC. As protein: CASSPRDNYEQYF. The V call is TRBV6-1, the J call TRBJ2-7; maybe TRBD1 (5 bases). This CDR3 has 13 amino acids. Germline-derived CDR1 and CDR2 are MNHNS and SASEGT. Trimming took 5 bases from V and 3 from J, leaving 11 bases between them.

This clonotype was observed many times. The chain employs TRBV20-1 and TRBJ2-1; 8 bases align to TRBD2. With 3 bases clipped from V and 9 bases from J, the junction kept 22 bases outside the gene matches. The CDR3 consists of 18 residues. From germline, CDR1 is DFQATT and CDR2 SNEGSKA (reference sequence). The CDR3 is CSASSLRVGAGVVGEQFF. The CDR3 DNA follows: TGCAGTGCTAGCTCGCTCCGGGTTGGAGCGGGAGTCGTTGGTGAGCAGTTCTTC.

The table lists this clonotype with many counts. J is TRBJ2-3 and V is TRBV7-3, with D tentatively TRBD1 or TRBD2 (5 bases each). This CDR3 spans 16 amino acids. Germline V CDR1 and CDR2: SGHTA, FQGTGA. V was cut by 1 base and J by 2 bases, with 13 bases left in between. As DNA, the CDR3 is TGTGCCAGCAGCTTAAGGGGGAGCGGTTACACAGATACGCAGTATTTT. It specifies CASSLRGSGYTDTQYF.

This clonotype was seen repeatedly, ten times or more. The genes are TRBV3-1 and TRBJ2-3; 16 bases match TRBD2. V was clipped by 4 bases and J by 4 bases; unmatched bases: 8. CDR1 LGHDT and CDR2 YNNKEL come from the germline V gene (reference sequence). CDR3 length: 18 amino acids. The CDR3 region has the DNA TGTGCCAGCAGCCCCGCTTATGGGACTAGCGGGAGGGCAGATACGCAGTATTTT. Amino acid sequence: CASSPAYGTSGRADTQYF.

This clonotype was seen only a few times. The V and J genes are TRBV19 and TRBJ2-2; D call uncertain. The CDR3 runs to 14 residues. V was cut by 0 bases and J by 4 bases, with 6 bases left in between. CDR1 LNHDA and CDR2 SQIVND come from the germline V gene (reference sequence). The CDR3 nucleotides are TGTGCCAGTAGTATAGAACCCCTCACCGGGGAGCTGTTTTTT. Its translation: CASSIEPLTGELFF.

The chain has TRBV20-1 and TRBJ2-2; 8 positions match TRBD1. This CDR3 is built from 14 residues. CDR1 and CDR2 from the germline V gene are DFQATT and SNEGSKA (reference sequence). CDR3 in DNA: TGCGTCATCCCACAGGGGGGGAACACCGGGGAGCTGTTTTTT. Its protein product is CVIPQGGNTGELFF.

This clonotype has at least ten counts. The chain has TRBV7-8 and TRBJ2-5; the D call may be TRBD1 or TRBD2 (5 bases each). This CDR3 is built from 15 residues. V gave up 5 bases and J gave up 7 bases, with 20 bases separating them. Germline V gene sequence: CDR1 SGHVS, CDR2 FQNEAQ. In DNA, the CDR3 is TGTGCCAGCAGCGCCGCCAGGGCATTACGGGGGACCCAGTACTTC. Residues: CASSAARALRGTQYF.

V gene TRBV18 combines with J gene TRBJ2-1; no clear D. Trimming stripped 3 bases from V and 5 bases from J, with 14 bases between. This CDR3 has 15 residues. Looked up from germline, CDR1 is KGHSH and CDR2 is LQKENI. The chain's CDR3 is CASSPTIPENNEQFF. The DNA of the CDR3 is TGTGCCAGCTCACCCACCATACCTGAAAACAATGAGCAGTTCTTC.

A note on this clonotype: One junction end does not reproduce the germline sequence, and a read error may be involved. This sequence joins TRBV28 and TRBJ1-2, with 7 bases lining up with TRBD1. Germline CDR1 reads MDHEN; CDR2 reads SYDVKM. This CDR3 spans 14 amino acids. The CDR3 DNA follows: TGTGTCAGCACCCGACAGGGAGCTAACTATGGCTACACCTTC. This gives the protein CVSTRQGANYGYTF.

This clonotype occurred many times. This chain links TRBV28 with TRBJ2-3; TRBD1 might be the D (6 bases). V lost 4 bases and J 2 bases, leaving 19 bases between the germline ends. Germline lookup yields CDR1 MDHEN and CDR2 SYDVKM. This CDR3 is 17 amino acids long. CDR3 sequence reads: CASSSRSATGPTDTQYF. In DNA form, the CDR3 reads TGTGCCAGCAGTTCCCGGTCGGCGACAGGCCCCACAGATACGCAGTATTTT.

The gene calls are TRBV30 and TRBJ2-7; TRBD1 aligns across 7 bases. The CDR3 runs to 13 residues. CDR1 GTSNPN and CDR2 SVGIG come from the germline V gene (reference sequence). Losses at the gene ends were 8 bases for V and 5 bases for J; bases not matched to a gene: 12. The CDR3 nucleotides are TGTGCCGGAGGCCTGACAGGGACCGACGAGCAGTACTTC. It encodes CAGGLTGTDEQYF.

This clonotype was recorded many times. The chain recombines TRBV6-1 with TRBJ2-2; the D is unclear. V lost 7 bases, J lost 7 bases, and 13 bases lay in between. From germline, CDR1 is MNHNS and CDR2 SASEGT. The CDR3 runs to 13 residues. The CDR3 spells CASIITVNGELFF. The CDR3 DNA is TGTGCCAGCATTATCACGGTTAACGGGGAGCTGTTTTTT.

CDR3 residues: CASSIDHGTSGFLYNEQFF. In DNA form, the CDR3 reads TGTGCCAGTAGTATAGATCACGGGACTAGCGGGTTTCTCTACAATGAGCAGTTCTTC. The chain has TRBV19 and TRBJ2-1, with 12 bases lining up with TRBD2. CDR1 and CDR2 (germline): LNHDA, SQIVND (reference sequence). V lost 0 bases and J lost 3; bases outside the gene matches: 9. CDR3 length: 19 residues.